These 32 T cell receptor beta chains originate from one sample sequenced in a study of a mutant IDH1 vaccine in newly diagnosed glioma. Time point defined: week 35, safety follow-up. Vaccine doses each comprised 300 ug of mutant IDH1 20-mer peptide, with topical imiquimod. Using immunoSEQ multiplex PCR, the repertoire was profiled, and TCRdb retains in-frame clones only, with some absent. The sample has approximately 50,000 clones, about 82% seen once. Antigens of these TCRs are unknown. This material consisted of PBMCs, taken from a glioma patient whose treatment included an IDH1 peptide vaccine. The receptors here all came from a man aged 40-50 years with glioma.

The chain combines TRBV19 with TRBJ1-5; TRBD1 matches 7 bases. This CDR3 contains 13 residues. The germline gives CDR1 LNHDA, CDR2 SQIVND (reference sequence). V lost 8 bases and J lost 5; bases outside the gene matches: 6. CDR3 protein: CASSDRVDQPQHF. The DNA for the CDR3 is TGTGCCAGTTCTGACAGGGTGGATCAGCCCCAGCATTTT.

The chain links TRBV11-2 to TRBJ1-2; D possibly corresponds to TRBD1 (5 bases). The germline V gene has CDR1 SGHAT and CDR2 FQNNGV. The CDR3 consists of 15 residues. The V end was cut by 1 base, the J end by 6 bases, with 15 bases between. This CDR3 reads CASSLVAGPGNGYTF. DNA of the CDR3: TGTGCCAGCAGCTTAGTAGCAGGGCCAGGGAATGGCTACACCTTC.

V is TRBV7-2 and J is TRBJ1-2; 10 bases fit TRBD1. The CDR3 is 16 residues long. The J segment lost 2 bases and the V segment lost 5 bases, leaving 8 bases of the junction unmatched. The germline V gene encodes CDR1 SGHTA and CDR2 FQGNSA. The CDR3 is CASSPDRGRRNYGYTF. As DNA, the CDR3 is TGTGCCAGCAGCCCCGACAGGGGGCGAAGAAACTATGGCTACACCTTC.

The chain employs TRBV4-1 and TRBJ2-5; 9 bases line up with TRBD1. The DNA end is a closer match to TRBJ2-7, so the J assignment may be wrong. Germline-derived CDR1 and CDR2 are MGHRA and YSYEKL. CDR3 length equals 15 residues. The CDR3 reads CASSQATGQGYEQYF. As DNA, the CDR3 is TGCGCCAGCAGCCAGGCGACGGGACAGGGTTACGAGCAGTACTTC.

The chain couples TRBV9 to TRBJ2-7, with unresolved D. This CDR3 is 13 amino acids long. V was pared by 0 bases and J by 5 bases, with 9 bases between. Germline V gene data show CDR1 as SGDLS and CDR2 as YYNGEE. The CDR3 loop is CASSVGIYDEQYF. The CDR3 DNA reads as TGTGCCAGCAGCGTAGGAATTTATGACGAGCAGTACTTC. The full variable domain, rest sourced from reference TRBV9 and TRBJ2-7, is DSGVTQTPKHLITATGQRVTLRCSPRSGDLSVYWYQQSLDQGLQFLIQYYNGEERAKGNILERFSAQQFPDLHSELNLSSLELGDSALYFCASSVGIYDEQYFGPGTRLTVT.

This clone was observed a handful of times. CDR3 in amino acids: CASSPGQLGNQPQHF. As DNA, the CDR3 is TGTGCCAGCTCACCCGGACAGTTAGGTAATCAGCCCCAGCATTTT. The V gene is TRBV18, the J gene TRBJ1-5; tentatively, D is TRBD1 (6 bases). Germline lookup yields CDR1 KGHSH and CDR2 LQKENI. This CDR3 has 15 amino acids. The V and J ends lost 3 bases and 4 bases respectively, with 13 bases between them.

V is TRBV27 and J is TRBJ2-1; weak D call: TRBD2 (6 bases). Trimming shortened V by 10 bases and J by 0 bases, and 25 bases separated the two germline ends. This CDR3 comprises 18 residues. Germline V gene lookup returns CDR1 MNHEY and CDR2 SMNVEV (reference sequence). The DNA of the CDR3 is TGTGCCAACCCTCGGGGGTATCTTGTGGGAAGCTCCTACAATGAGCAGTTCTTC. It encodes CANPRGYLVGSSYNEQFF.

This chain links TRBV5-1 with TRBJ1-1, with TRBD1 matching over 9 bases. There are 15 residues in the CDR3. Germline V CDR1 and CDR2: SGHRS, YFSETQ. Trimming took 4 bases from V and 5 from J; bases not matched to a gene: 9. CDR3 protein: CASSVSGTGTTEAFF. CDR3 bases: TGCGCCAGCAGCGTTTCCGGGACAGGGACTACTGAAGCTTTCTTT. Variable domain in full (rest from reference TRBV5-1 and TRBJ1-1): KAGVTQTPRYLIKTRGQQVTLSCSPISGHRSVSWYQQTPGQGLQFLFEYFSETQRNKGNFPGRFSGRQFSNSRSEMNVSTLELGDSALYLCASSVSGTGTTEAFFGQGTRLTVV.

The chain joins TRBV5-1 to TRBJ2-5; 7 bases line up with TRBD2. The V gene end was trimmed by 7 bases and the J gene end by 5 bases; junction bases not matched to a gene: 11. This CDR3 region has 14 residues. Germline CDR1 SGHRS, CDR2 YFSETQ. CDR3 sequence (DNA): TGCGCCAGCTCTCGGGGAGGGAATGGCGAGACCCAGTACTTC. It yields the protein CASSRGGNGETQYF. Using reference TRBV5-1 and TRBJ2-5 for the parts outside the CDR3, the full variable domain is KAGVTQTPRYLIKTRGQQVTLSCSPISGHRSVSWYQQTPGQGLQFLFEYFSETQRNKGNFPGRFSGRQFSNSRSEMNVSTLELGDSALYLCASSRGGNGETQYFGPGTRLLVL.

The V call is TRBV11-2, the J call TRBJ1-1; 8 bases fit TRBD1. Germline CDR1 reads SGHAT; CDR2 reads FQNNGV. V lost 5 bases and J lost 1; bases outside the gene matches: 3. The CDR3 contains 14 residues. CDR3 nucleotides: TGTGCCAGCAGCCTTACAGGGGGGAACACTGAAGCTTTCTTT. It yields the protein CASSLTGGNTEAFF.

J is TRBJ2-1 and V is TRBV27; D remains ambiguous. Per germline, CDR1 MNHEY and CDR2 SMNVEV (reference sequence). The length of the CDR3 is 11 residues. The V end was cut by 5 bases, the J end by 4 bases, with 3 bases between. CDR3 loop: CASSQYNEQFF. DNA for the CDR3: TGTGCCAGCAGTCAATACAATGAGCAGTTCTTC.

V and J are TRBV19 and TRBJ2-2; D is undetermined. The CDR3 is 15 residues long. V gave up 6 bases and J gave up 0 bases, with 11 bases separating them. The germline gives CDR1 LNHDA, CDR2 SQIVND (reference sequence). This CDR3 reads CASRKDNSNTGELFF. CDR3 coding DNA: TGTGCCAGTAGGAAAGACAATTCGAACACCGGGGAGCTGTTTTTT. Combining the CDR3 with reference TRBV19 and TRBJ2-2 gives the whole variable domain DGGITQSPKYLFRKEGQNVTLSCEQNLNHDAMYWYRQDPGQGLRLIYYSQIVNDFQKGDIAEGYSVSREKKESFPLTVTSAQKNPTAFYLCASRKDNSNTGELFFGEGSRLTVL.

The gene calls are TRBV2 and TRBJ1-1, with D possibly TRBD1 on 5 matching bases. Trimming took off 6 bases at V and 2 bases at J, with 13 bases between the two ends. The CDR3 is 14 residues long. The germline V gene encodes CDR1 SNHLY and CDR2 FYNNEI. As DNA, the CDR3 is TGTGCCAGCAGCGCCGACAGAAGAAACACTGAAGCTTTCTTT. It specifies CASSADRRNTEAFF.

DNA of the CDR3: TGTGCCAGCAGCCTCAACTTGAACACCGGGGAGCTGTTTTTT. This encodes CASSLNLNTGELFF. V usage is TRBV5-6 and J usage is TRBJ2-2; D call uncertain. This CDR3 has 14 residues. CDR1 and CDR2 (germline): SGHDT, YYEEEE. Trimming removed 4 bases from V and 1 base from J, with 8 bases in between.

The chain uses TRBV10-3 and TRBJ2-7; TRBD2 might be the D (5 bases). V was shortened by 8 bases and J by 1 base, with 9 bases between the two germline ends. In germline, CDR1 is ENHRY, CDR2 SYGVKD. This CDR3 region has 12 residues. The CDR3 DNA reads TGTGCCATCGGGGAGAAATCCTACGAGCAGTACTTC. Translated: CAIGEKSYEQYF.

The chain links TRBV19 to TRBJ2-7; no clear D. V was cut by 5 bases and J by 0 bases, with 8 bases left in between. Germline CDR1 LNHDA, CDR2 SQIVND (reference sequence). The CDR3 spans 13 residues. The CDR3 here is CASSYRVSYEQYF. CDR3 DNA: TGTGCCAGTAGTTACAGAGTCTCCTACGAGCAGTACTTC.

The V call is TRBV19, the J call TRBJ1-4; D is undetermined. V lost 7 bases and J lost 0, with 12 bases in between. This CDR3 comprises 15 residues. The germline CDR1 and CDR2 sequences are LNHDA and SQIVND (reference sequence). The CDR3 nucleotides read TGTGCCAGTACGGGAAGTCCTGCAACTAATGAAAAACTGTTTTTT. Translating gives CASTGSPATNEKLFF. Combining the CDR3 with reference TRBV19 and TRBJ1-4 gives the whole variable domain DGGITQSPKYLFRKEGQNVTLSCEQNLNHDAMYWYRQDPGQGLRLIYYSQIVNDFQKGDIAEGYSVSREKKESFPLTVTSAQKNPTAFYLCASTGSPATNEKLFFGSGTQLSVL.

This clone has only one observation. The J gene is TRBJ2-1, the V gene TRBV29-1, with 11 bases identical to TRBD2. Looked up from germline, CDR1 is SQVTM and CDR2 is ANQGSEA. This CDR3 spans 16 amino acids. V dropped 4 bases and J dropped 1; count of bases not matched to a gene: 6. The DNA for the CDR3 is TGCAGCGTTGTGCGGCTAGCGGGAGGTTCCTACAATGAGCAGTTCTTC. Translation: CSVVRLAGGSYNEQFF.

The chain links TRBV23-1 to TRBJ2-1; D ambiguous. TRBV23-1 is assigned to the ORF class and has an uncertain function. The CDR3 spans 9 residues. The V and J ends lost 9 bases and 8 bases respectively, with 5 bases between them. This chain's CDR3 is CASNDEQFF. As DNA, the CDR3 is TGCGCCAGTAATGATGAGCAGTTCTTC.

The CDR3 reads CSVDTGVADTQYF. The CDR3 coding sequence is TGCAGCGTTGATACAGGGGTGGCAGATACGCAGTATTTT. This chain connects TRBV29-1 to TRBJ2-3; the match to TRBD1 covers 7 bases. V lost 3 bases and J lost 4; bases outside the gene matches: 4. This CDR3 has 13 residues. Per the germline V gene, CDR1 is SQVTM and CDR2 is ANQGSEA.

CDR3 bases: TGTGCCAGTAGCCCGAATACCTACAATGAGCAGTTCTTC. As protein: CASSPNTYNEQFF. V is TRBV19 and J is TRBJ2-1; no clear D. With 6 bases removed from V and 2 bases from J, the gap between germline ends came to 8 bases. Germline CDR1 reads LNHDA; CDR2 reads SQIVND (reference sequence). This CDR3 has 13 amino acids.

The gene calls are TRBV6-5 and TRBJ2-2; D not certain. The CDR3 is 11 amino acids. Germline assignment: CDR1 MNHEY and CDR2 SVGAGI. V dropped 4 bases and J dropped 4 bases, with 1 base sitting between them. CDR3 bases: TGTGCCAGCAGTTCCACCGGGGAGCTGTTTTTT. Amino acids: CASSSTGELFF.

This chain joins TRBV7-9 and TRBJ2-3; D not resolved. CDR3 length: 9 residues. Germline CDR1 SEHNR, CDR2 FQNEAQ (reference sequence). V lost 8 bases and J 5 bases, leaving 2 bases between the germline ends. This chain's CDR3 is CASGDTQYF. Here the CDR3 DNA reads TGTGCCAGCGGAGATACGCAGTATTTT.

The rearrangement uses TRBV6-6 and TRBJ2-6; D possibly corresponds to TRBD2 (5 bases). V lost 0 bases, J lost 2 bases, and 8 bases lay in between. The CDR3 loop spans 16 amino acids. The germline gives CDR1 MNHNY, CDR2 SVGAGI (reference sequence). The CDR3 sequence is CASSYSGRAGANVLTF. The CDR3, as DNA: TGTGCCAGCAGTTACTCAGGGCGGGCTGGGGCCAACGTCCTGACTTTC.

The J gene is TRBJ2-3, the V gene TRBV27; D ambiguous. Germline CDR1 is MNHEY and CDR2 is SMNVEV (reference sequence). This CDR3 has 16 residues. V was shortened by 6 bases and J by 0 bases, with 16 bases between the two germline ends. CDR3 protein: CASRGYGSSSTDTQYF. Here the CDR3 DNA reads TGTGCCAGCAGGGGGTACGGGTCCTCTAGCACAGATACGCAGTATTTT.

By frequency in the sample, this clone is medium-sized. V and J are TRBV6-6 and TRBJ2-3; the match to TRBD2 covers 8 bases. CDR1 is MNHNY, CDR2 SVGAGI, per germline (reference sequence). V gave up 4 bases and J gave up 4 bases; unmatched junction bases: 7. CDR3 length: 15 residues. The CDR3 DNA follows: TGTGCCAGCAGTTGGGAAGCGGGAGTGTCAGATACGCAGTATTTT. Encoded protein: CASSWEAGVSDTQYF.

Sample share makes this clone medium-sized (0.01 to 0.1%). CDR3 residues: CASSQGYRGRTEAFF. DNA for the CDR3: TGCGCCAGCAGCCAAGGCTACAGGGGTAGAACTGAAGCTTTCTTT. The chain employs TRBV4-1 and TRBJ1-1; TRBD1 aligns across 7 bases. CDR1 and CDR2 from the germline V gene are MGHRA and YSYEKL. This CDR3 is 15 amino acids long. The V and J ends lost 1 base and 5 bases, in that order; junction bases with no gene match: 7.

This clone is a singleton in its sample. V gene TRBV7-9 combines with J gene TRBJ2-2; 11 positions match TRBD1. The ends lost 7 bases at V and 6 bases at J; junction bases unmatched: 7. CDR1 is SEHNR, CDR2 FQNEAQ, per germline (reference sequence). This CDR3 spans 15 amino acids. The CDR3 DNA reads TGTGCCAGCATTAATCCGGGACAGGGGGCCGGGGAGCTGTTTTTT. Translating gives CASINPGQGAGELFF.

V gene TRBV15 combines with J gene TRBJ2-5, with 8 bases aligning to TRBD1. J lost 5 bases, V lost 5 bases, and 7 bases had no gene match. Germline loops: CDR1 LNHNV, CDR2 YYDKDF (reference sequence). The length of the CDR3 is 14 residues. DNA of the CDR3: TGTGCCACCAGCGAAACAGGGGGATTTGAGACCCAGTACTTC. Encoded protein: CATSETGGFETQYF.

The CDR3 sequence: CASRQRESYEQYV. CDR3 nucleotides: TGTGCCAGCAGACAGCGGGAGTCGTACGAGCAGTACGTC. The gene calls are TRBV6-6 and TRBJ2-7, with 8 bases fitting TRBD2. The V gene's germline CDR1 is MNHNY and CDR2 SVGAGI (reference sequence). CDR3 length: 13 amino acids. Trimming cost V 6 bases and J 4 bases; bases outside gene matches: 5.

The rearrangement uses TRBV28 and TRBJ1-5; D gene ambiguous. The V gene lost 6 bases and the J gene lost 3 bases, with 6 bases spanning the gap. The CDR3 loop spans 12 amino acids. CDR1 and CDR2 (germline): MDHEN, SYDVKM. CDR3 sequence reads: CASRVLNQPQHF. Here the CDR3 DNA reads TGTGCCAGCAGGGTGCTCAATCAGCCCCAGCATTTT.

The rearrangement links TRBV6-4 to TRBJ1-2; tentative D call: TRBD1 (5 bases). Germline V gene data show CDR1 as MRHNA and CDR2 as SNTAGT. The CDR3 length is 15 residues. Trimming removed 0 bases at V and 0 bases at J, with 8 bases between. CDR3 coding DNA: TGTGCCAGCAGTGACTCGACAGCAGCTAACTATGGCTACACCTTC. Protein: CASSDSTAANYGYTF.